Following are 25 T cell receptor beta chains from one sample sequenced in a study of beta chain features in type 1 diabetes. Expressed TCRB transcripts were sequenced because the isolated RNA had all been reverse transcribed beforehand. Clones were sequenced by immunoSEQ multiplex PCR, and TCRdb holds only the in-frame ones, with some missing. The table has hundreds of thousands of clones, about a sixth seen once; the top ten hold around 0.02%. The sample taken for sequencing was naive CD4+ T cells from blood. The receptors were gathered from a woman younger than 35 in good health.

This clone was observed a few times. V is TRBV7-9 and J is TRBJ2-1, with D unresolved. Germline CDR1 reads SEHNR; CDR2 reads FQNEAQ (reference sequence). V lost 5 bases and J lost 1, with 6 bases in between. CDR3 size: 13 residues. CDR3 sequence reads: CASSHGSYNEQFF. The CDR3 DNA reads TGTGCCAGCAGCCACGGGTCCTACAATGAGCAGTTCTTC.

The V gene is TRBV27, the J gene TRBJ2-1, with 7 bases aligning to TRBD1. CDR1 MNHEY and CDR2 SMNVEV come from the germline V gene (reference sequence). The CDR3 is 16 amino acids. The V and J ends lost 4 bases and 2 bases, in that order; junction bases with no gene match: 8. The CDR3 loop reads CASSSPRDSPYNEQFF. Written as DNA, the CDR3 is TGTGCCAGCAGTTCCCCCCGGGACAGCCCCTACAATGAGCAGTTCTTC.

This clone showed up just a few times. The chain is built from TRBV6-6 and TRBJ1-5; D not resolved. Germline V gene data show CDR1 as MNHNY and CDR2 as SVGAGI (reference sequence). V lost 7 bases to trimming and J lost 3 bases, with 13 bases between them. The CDR3 is made up of 14 amino acids. CDR3 in DNA: TGTGCCAGCACCCCGGGCAGGAACAATCAGCCCCAGCATTTT. Amino acids: CASTPGRNNQPQHF.

This chain connects TRBV7-2 to TRBJ2-1; no firm D call. The CDR3 length is 14 residues. In germline, CDR1 is SGHTA, CDR2 FQGNSA. V was pared by 7 bases and J by 0 bases, with 10 bases between. The CDR3 nucleotides read TGTGCCAGCACCAACACGAGCTCCTACAATGAGCAGTTCTTC. Protein sequence: CASTNTSSYNEQFF.

This clone occurred a few times. The chain links TRBV27 to TRBJ2-3; the match to TRBD1 covers 7 bases. CDR1 MNHEY and CDR2 SMNVEV come from the germline V gene (reference sequence). The CDR3 loop spans 16 amino acids. The J segment lost 0 bases and the V segment lost 5 bases, leaving 8 bases of the junction unmatched. This chain's CDR3 is CASSPSRGRSTDTQYF. The CDR3 DNA is TGTGCCAGCAGTCCTTCGAGGGGGCGCAGCACAGATACGCAGTATTTT.

The rearrangement joins TRBV2 to TRBJ2-7, with a weak D call TRBD1 (5 bases). CDR3 size: 15 residues. The germline CDR1 and CDR2 sequences are SNHLY and FYNNEI. V dropped 6 bases and J dropped 2 bases, with 17 bases sitting between them. The CDR3 sequence: CASRGSSAGTYEQYF. DNA of the CDR3: TGTGCCAGCAGGGGGTCGAGTGCAGGGACCTACGAGCAGTACTTC.

The V and J genes are TRBV7-2 and TRBJ1-1, with D possibly TRBD1 on 6 matching bases. CDR3 length equals 15 residues. Per germline, CDR1 SGHTA and CDR2 FQGNSA. V gave up 5 bases and J gave up 0 bases, with 13 bases separating them. This chain's CDR3 is CASSQTGLVNTEAFF. The DNA of the CDR3 is TGTGCCAGCAGCCAAACAGGGTTAGTGAACACTGAAGCTTTCTTT.

On this clone: The same CDR3 can be traced to other DNA sequences in this sample. The rearrangement uses TRBV20-1 and TRBJ2-1; D is unresolved. V was cut by 3 bases and J by 5 bases, with 2 bases left in between. The CDR3 has 10 residues. CDR1 is DFQATT and CDR2 is SNEGSKA in the germline V gene (reference sequence). CDR3 sequence: CSASDNEQFF. CDR3 bases: TGCAGTGCTAGCGACAATGAGCAGTTCTTC.

As concerns this clone: Mismatch with germline at one junction end may stem from a read error. The chain couples TRBV11-2 to TRBJ1-2; D gene unclear. The length of the CDR3 is 15 residues. Germline V CDR1 and CDR2: SGHAT, FQNNGV. The CDR3 bases are TGCGCCAGCAGCCAAGATTTAGGGCGAGACTATGGCTACACCTTC. This codes for CASSQDLGRDYGYTF.

This clone has more than one count but fewer than ten. The V gene is TRBV28, the J gene TRBJ2-3, with TRBD1 matching 9 bases. This CDR3 region has 15 residues. Germline CDR1 is MDHEN and CDR2 is SYDVKM. With V trimmed by 6 bases and J by 5 bases, 9 bases remained unmatched. The CDR3 DNA is TGTGCCAGCAGCGACCCGGGACAGGGTGGAGATACGCAGTATTTT. Its translation: CASSDPGQGGDTQYF. The variable domain in full, completed from reference TRBV28 and TRBJ2-3, reads DVKVTQSSRYLVKRTGEKVFLECVQDMDHENMFWYRQDPGLGLRLIYFSYDVKMKEKGDIPEGYSVSREKKERFSLILESASTNQTSMYLCASSDPGQGGDTQYFGPGTRLTVL.

This clone showed up just a few times. The chain carries TRBV4-3 and TRBJ2-7; no definite D call. The V gene lost 0 bases and the J gene lost 5 bases, with 5 bases spanning the gap. This CDR3 region has 12 residues. The germline gives CDR1 LGHNA, CDR2 YSLEER. For the CDR3, the DNA is TGCGCCAGCAGCCAAGATGGCCACGAGCAGTACTTC. Translation: CASSQDGHEQYF.

V gene TRBV2 combines with J gene TRBJ2-7, with 9 bases identical to TRBD2. CDR3 length: 13 amino acids. V lost 10 bases to trimming and J lost 7 bases; unmatched junction nucleotides: 11. CDR1 and CDR2 from the germline V gene are SNHLY and FYNNEI. CDR3 loop: CATVPSGIGEQYF. In DNA, the CDR3 is TGTGCCACCGTCCCTAGCGGGATAGGGGAGCAGTACTTC.

CDR3 DNA: TGTGCCAGCAGCTTAGGACACGGCGGGGAGCTGTTTTTT. It is translated as CASSLGHGGELFF. The chain links TRBV11-3 to TRBJ2-2; no clear D gene. The V end was cut by 1 base, the J end by 7 bases, with 7 bases between. The CDR3 spans 13 residues. The V gene's germline CDR1 is SGHNT and CDR2 YENEEA.

The rearrangement links TRBV7-9 to TRBJ2-3; no reliable D call. Germline CDR1 is SEHNR and CDR2 is FQNEAQ (reference sequence). This CDR3 spans 15 amino acids. The V gene lost 2 bases and the J gene lost 2 bases, with 11 bases spanning the gap. This CDR3 is CASSLLLGITDTQYF. The DNA of the CDR3 is TGTGCCAGCAGCTTATTGTTAGGGATCACAGATACGCAGTATTTT.

Only a few counts were recorded for this clone. The chain joins TRBV6-5 to TRBJ2-1; D may be TRBD2 (5 bases). The CDR3 spans 14 residues. V was pared by 2 bases and J by 2 bases, with 7 bases between. CDR1 and CDR2 from the germline V gene are MNHEY and SVGAGI. CDR3 loop: CASSYRGTYNEQFF. DNA for the CDR3: TGTGCCAGCAGTTACCGGGGTACCTACAATGAGCAGTTCTTC.

This chain uses TRBV5-1 with TRBJ2-7, with 8 bases aligning to TRBD2. The CDR3 contains 15 residues. Germline V gene lookup returns CDR1 SGHRS and CDR2 YFSETQ. The V and J ends lost 2 bases and 0 bases, in that order; junction bases with no gene match: 4. This CDR3 is CASSFSGIYSYEQYF. CDR3 sequence (DNA): TGCGCCAGCAGCTTTAGCGGGATTTACTCCTACGAGCAGTACTTC.

This chain connects TRBV28 to TRBJ2-7; maybe TRBD1 (6 bases). CDR1 is MDHEN, CDR2 SYDVKM, per germline. This CDR3 has 14 amino acids. The V end was cut by 6 bases, the J end by 5 bases, with 17 bases between. The CDR3 protein is CASRQTGPADEQYF. For the CDR3, the DNA is TGTGCCAGCAGGCAAACAGGGCCAGCTGACGAGCAGTACTTC.

The chain recombines TRBV4-3 with TRBJ2-5, with D perhaps TRBD1 or TRBD2 (5 bases each). This CDR3 is built from 16 residues. V lost 1 base to trimming and J lost 3 bases, with 15 bases between them. Per germline, CDR1 LGHNA and CDR2 YSLEER. The CDR3 DNA reads as TGCGCCAGCAGCCAAGTACCTCACCAGGGAGAAGAGACCCAGTACTTC. Amino acid sequence: CASSQVPHQGEETQYF.

The sample holds a few counts of this clone. This chain connects TRBV7-2 to TRBJ2-2, with D tentatively TRBD1 (5 bases). The CDR3 spans 14 residues. Germline V gene lookup returns CDR1 SGHTA and CDR2 FQGNSA. V lost 1 base to trimming and J lost 5 bases, with 8 bases between them. The CDR3 nucleotides read TGTGCCAGCAGCTTAGTGTCAGGGACCGGGGAGCTGTTTTTT. Protein: CASSLVSGTGELFF.

This clone was counted between two and nine times. The genes are TRBV7-3 and TRBJ1-2; D is possibly TRBD1 (6 bases). Germline V gene data show CDR1 as SGHTA and CDR2 as FQGTGA. The V gene lost 5 bases and the J gene lost 1 base, with 14 bases spanning the gap. This CDR3 is 15 amino acids long. The chain's CDR3 is CASSPGADGNYGYTF. CDR3 DNA: TGTGCCAGCAGCCCGGGGGCCGACGGTAACTATGGCTACACCTTC.

A single count supports this clone. This chain connects TRBV28 to TRBJ2-5; no reliable D call. The CDR3 has 13 amino acids. V gave up 6 bases and J gave up 4 bases, with 12 bases separating them. Germline V gene data show CDR1 as MDHEN and CDR2 as SYDVKM. The CDR3 sequence is CASSNYQLETQYF. The CDR3 DNA follows: TGTGCCAGCAGCAACTATCAATTAGAGACCCAGTACTTC.

This clone was detected only a few times. This chain connects TRBV28 to TRBJ2-1, with D possibly being TRBD1 or TRBD2 (5 bases each). The CDR3 loop spans 11 amino acids. Trimming stripped 3 bases from V and 12 bases from J, with 9 bases between. The germline V gene encodes CDR1 MDHEN and CDR2 SYDVKM. The CDR3 DNA is TGTGCCAGCAGTTTGAAGGGGAGGCAGTTCTTC. Translated: CASSLKGRQFF.

The V gene is TRBV2, the J gene TRBJ2-3; D perhaps matches TRBD2 (6 bases). CDR3 length: 15 amino acids. The germline CDR1 and CDR2 sequences are SNHLY and FYNNEI. Trimming stripped 5 bases from V and 0 bases from J, with 12 bases between. The CDR3 bases are TGTGCCAGCAGTCGCGGGGATCGTAGCACAGATACGCAGTATTTT. Its protein is CASSRGDRSTDTQYF. Drawing the rest from reference TRBV2 and TRBJ2-3, the complete variable domain is EPEVTQTPSHQVTQMGQEVILRCVPISNHLYFYWYRQILGQKVEFLVSFYNNEISEKSEIFDDQFSVERPDGSNFTLKIRSTKLEDSAMYFCASSRGDRSTDTQYFGPGTRLTVL.

This clone appeared a few times. The CDR3 DNA sequence: TGTGCCAGCAGTTCGCAACCTTCTGGCTACACCTTC. Translated: CASSSQPSGYTF. The rearrangement uses TRBV28 and TRBJ1-2, with D uncertain. There are 12 residues in the CDR3. The germline gives CDR1 MDHEN, CDR2 SYDVKM. Trimming shortened V by 4 bases and J by 7 bases, and 10 bases separated the two germline ends.

This chain links TRBV7-9 with TRBJ2-2; 10 nucleotides agree with TRBD2. This CDR3 comprises 18 residues. The V gene end was trimmed by 5 bases and the J gene end by 5 bases; junction bases not matched to a gene: 14. Germline V gene sequence: CDR1 SEHNR, CDR2 FQNEAQ (reference sequence). The DNA of the CDR3 is TGTGCCAGCAGCACACGGGGCCCTAGCGGGAGTTCAACCGGGGAGCTGTTTTTT. It is translated as CASSTRGPSGSSTGELFF.